This is a list of T cell receptor beta chains from one sample in a study of somatic mutations in cytotoxic T cells in rheumatoid arthritis. Assay used: immunoSEQ multiplex PCR; TCRdb lists only in-frame clones, some missing. This table holds some 17,000 clones, approximately 80% found once. The sample taken for sequencing was CD8+ T cells sorted from blood. These receptors originate from an adult with rheumatoid arthritis. The CDR3 runs from the conserved cysteine through the conserved F or W. D genes are given only for firm matches. Clone size is not always given. Where it is, it says once, few, many or a class for expanded clones.

V: TRBV18; J: TRBJ2-2; D: TRBD2; size: NA; CDR3: CASSQTSGGPDVPGELFF; DNA: TGTGCCAGCTCGCAGACTAGCGGGGGGCCGGACGTCCCCGGGGAGCTGTTTTTT
V: TRBV29-1; J: TRBJ2-1; D: NA; size: NA; CDR3: CSVDHSLEQFF; DNA: TGCAGCGTTGACCACTCACTTGAGCAGTTCTTC
V: TRBV30; J: TRBJ1-2; D: NA; size: NA; CDR3: CAWMTRTANYGYTF; DNA: TGTGCCTGGATGACGCGGACAGCGAACTATGGCTACACCTTC
V: TRBV19; J: TRBJ2-3; D: NA; size: NA; CDR3: CASSIGHKGTDTQYF; DNA: TGTGCCAGTAGTATCGGACATAAGGGGACAGATACGCAGTATTTT
V: TRBV19; J: TRBJ2-1; D: TRBD2; size: NA; CDR3: CASSIGAGAFNEQFF; DNA: TGTGCCAGTAGTATAGGGGCGGGAGCGTTCAATGAGCAGTTCTTC
V: TRBV15; J: TRBJ1-6; D: TRBD1; size: once; CDR3: CATSREGQTNSPLHF; DNA: TGTGCCACCAGCAGGGAGGGACAGACTAATTCACCCCTCCACTTT
V: TRBV6-6; J: TRBJ1-5; D: NA; size: NA; CDR3: CASSGPFGDSNQPQHF; DNA: TGTGCCAGCAGCGGCCCCTTCGGGGATAGCAATCAGCCCCAGCATTTT
V: TRBV4-1; J: TRBJ1-5; D: NA; size: NA; CDR3: CASGEGVNQPQHF; DNA: TGCGCCAGCGGAGAGGGAGTCAATCAGCCCCAGCATTTT
V: TRBV4-2; J: TRBJ1-5; D: NA; size: NA; CDR3: CASSARGFGNQPQHF; DNA: TGTGCCAGCAGCGCGAGGGGGTTTGGCAATCAGCCCCAGCATTTT
V: TRBV29-1; J: TRBJ1-2; D: NA; size: NA; CDR3: CSVEERYGYTF; DNA: TGCAGCGTTGAAGAACGGTATGGCTACACCTTC
V: TRBV5-6; J: TRBJ1-2; D: NA; size: NA; CDR3: CASSSGGDQVYGYTF; DNA: TGTGCCAGCAGCTCCGGGGGCGATCAGGTCTATGGCTACACCTTC
V: TRBV5-4; J: TRBJ2-1; D: NA; size: NA; CDR3: CASSGVSANEQFF; DNA: TGTGCCAGCAGCGGGGTATCCGCTAATGAGCAGTTCTTC
V: TRBV7-8; J: TRBJ1-1; D: NA; size: NA; CDR3: CASSLGRTDLTEAFF; DNA: TGTGCCAGCAGCTTAGGTAGGACAGATCTGACTGAAGCTTTCTTT
V: TRBV15; J: TRBJ2-3; D: NA; size: NA; CDR3: CATGGGGGSDTQYF; DNA: TGTGCCACCGGCGGAGGGGGGGGTTCAGATACGCAGTATTTT
V: TRBV4-2; J: TRBJ1-1; D: NA; size: NA; CDR3: CASSQDTGTEAFF; DNA: TGTGCCAGCAGCCAAGACACAGGTACTGAAGCTTTCTTT
V: TRBV6-1; J: TRBJ2-3; D: NA; size: NA; CDR3: CAPQGGKDTQYF; DNA: TGTGCCCCCCAGGGGGGGAAAGATACGCAGTATTTT
V: TRBV6-5; J: TRBJ1-6; D: NA; size: few; CDR3: CASSYSQANSPLHF; DNA: TGTGCCAGCAGTTACTCGCAGGCCAATTCACCCCTCCACTTT
V: TRBV27; J: TRBJ1-2; D: NA; size: NA; CDR3: CASSPLYSGPLFHYGYTF; DNA: TGTGCCAGCAGTCCTTTATATAGTGGACCCCTGTTTCACTATGGCTACACCTTC
V: TRBV7-2; J: TRBJ2-5; D: TRBD2; size: NA; CDR3: CASSAAGLAGPQETQYF; DNA: TGTGCCAGCAGCGCCGCCGGACTAGCGGGTCCTCAAGAGACCCAGTACTTC
V: TRBV4-1; J: TRBJ1-1; D: NA; size: NA; CDR3: CASSQQTGLPEAFF; DNA: TGCGCCAGCAGCCAACAAACAGGGTTACCTGAAGCTTTCTTT
V: TRBV10-3; J: TRBJ1-1; D: NA; size: NA; CDR3: CAAWKGRRGTEAFF; DNA: TGTGCCGCCTGGAAGGGACGACGGGGTACTGAAGCTTTCTTT
V: TRBV27; J: TRBJ2-7; D: TRBD2; size: NA; CDR3: CASSSGGGYEQYF; DNA: TGTGCCAGCAGTAGTGGGGGGGGATACGAGCAGTACTTC